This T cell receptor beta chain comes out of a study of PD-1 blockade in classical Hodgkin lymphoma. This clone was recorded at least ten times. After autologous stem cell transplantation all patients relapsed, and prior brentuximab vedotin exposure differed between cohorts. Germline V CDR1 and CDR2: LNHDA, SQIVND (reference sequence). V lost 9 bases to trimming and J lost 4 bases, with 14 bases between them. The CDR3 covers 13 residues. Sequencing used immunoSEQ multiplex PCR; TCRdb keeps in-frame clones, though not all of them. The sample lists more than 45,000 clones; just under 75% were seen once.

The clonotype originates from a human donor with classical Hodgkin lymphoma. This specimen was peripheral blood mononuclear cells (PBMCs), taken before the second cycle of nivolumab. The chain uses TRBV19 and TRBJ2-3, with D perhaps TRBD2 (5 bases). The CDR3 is CASRGSAPDTQYF. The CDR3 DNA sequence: TGTGCCAGCAGAGGGTCGGCCCCAGATACGCAGTATTTT.